The entry below describes one TCR beta chain. Its antigen is currently not known. No much larger clone is present one base from it, and per-base qualities are unavailable. From the cysteine up to the phenylalanine, the CDR3 has a length of 15 residues. Of all the DNA, just the CDR3 is kept, 45 bases in frame from base 1. Cut back by 6 bases and 5 bases, the V and J ends lie 19 bases apart. The CDR1 and CDR2 encoded by the germline V gene (reference sequence) are MNHEY and SMNVEV. These data come from a study of cytomegalovirus exposure and HLA in healthy donors (dated by TCRdb to 2016 to 2017). General notes on the study: According to an earlier analysis of several hundred of the donors, 150 million to 200 million T cells yielded some 110 million unique TCR beta sequences and about 300 Gb of sequence data. About 310 gigabases of sequencing data and 70 million to 85 million unique TCR sequences were included in an early release covering about 600 HLA-typed donors. Among the roughly 400 genotyped donors, approximately 76% belonged to the genetic ancestry cluster associated with self-reported Caucasian donors. The study aimed to test whether cataloging public T cell receptors could reveal signatures of past pathogen exposure. The T cell repertoires of under 700 subjects were profiled by immunosequencing and related to cytomegalovirus serostatus. In addition to the first cohort of 500 to 850 subjects, a separate validation cohort of approximately 110 different subjects was used. The study combined high-throughput TCR immunosequencing, statistical association of individual TCRs with disease status, and machine learning to predict cytomegalovirus infection status. In a later analysis, previously published TCR beta repertoires from 666 donors were re-analyzed and high-resolution HLA genotyping was added so that TCR occurrence patterns could be studied. The later analysis used no new phenotypic data to find candidate immune exposures, relying instead on TCR beta sequences and their occurrence across donors. An earlier analysis of more than 450 of the donors used high-throughput TCR beta sequencing to judge whether each TCR beta V gene segment behaved as functional or pseudogenic. Donor age, sex, ethnicity and CMV serostatus were compiled together with the repertoire data. Genome-wide SNP genotypes for about 60% of the roughly 700 donors were used in a later genetic analysis, which treated that subset as a discovery cohort. All discovery cohort repertoires had been generated on a single sequencing platform. HLA typing covered class I and class II loci at four-digit resolution. Typing coverage differed by locus: A, B, C, DRB1 and DQB1 were typed in roughly 629-630 donors, DQA1 in about 510, DPA1 in approximately 600, and DPB1 in 472. Four or five DR-DQ haplotypes were handled as single units for association and clustering because linkage in the cohort was strong. Among about 400 genotyped donors of the cohort, an average of approximately 200,000 unique TCR beta nucleotide sequences was sequenced per donor, of which approximately 18% were non-productive. Results the study describes overall, beyond this receptor: In a later genetic analysis, fewer N-insertions in productive TCRs were reported among donors in an Asian-associated ancestry cluster than the roughly 700-donor mean. Specific HLA alleles were associated with 15,000 to 20,000 TCR beta sequences at a false discovery rate of 0.05 in a later analysis. Approximately 16 rarely observed V segments, including chromosome 9 orphons, were excluded from the earlier analysis of some 590 of the donors because counts were too low. In this cohort, only TCR beta chains were sequenced, and detectable features were limited by the absence of alpha or paired-chain data. A group of highly shared sequence variants was considered likely to be a technical artifact of the sequencing pipeline. It was suggested by the authors that the approach could potentially be generalized to other disease states and immunological phenotypes. An earlier analysis of around 500 of the donors showed that most TCR beta V segments appeared in productive rearrangements either about 90% or about 30% of the time, which broadly matched IMGT annotations. The presence/absence analyses assumed that sequencing depth was roughly uniform across donors, and that assumption may not be true. Most TCR sequences were seen in very few donors, while some public TCRs were found in many individuals. When HLA alleles, especially DR and DQ, strongly co-occurred, TCR associations were difficult to assign to individual alleles. In a later analysis, the rate of TCR association differed among HLA loci, with DRB1 alleles having the most associated TCRs and HLA-C alleles having the fewest. A further reported finding was that TCR beta sequences accurately predicted the HLA-A and HLA-B alleles for most subjects in the first cohort. A later analysis found that most CMV-associated TCR beta chains appeared HLA-restricted, with HLA associations seemingly driven largely by CMV exposure. CMV serostatus was the only immune exposure information available for the cohort. In both the original and validation cohorts, the classifier was reported to diagnose cytomegalovirus status with high specificity and sensitivity. An association between a missense DCLRE1C variant and V-gene and J-gene trimming of TCR beta chains was found in a later genetic analysis and replicated in an independent cohort. Linkage disequilibrium might explain the correlated functional status among segregating V segments, but an unknown experimental factor could not be ruled out. Some IMGT-functional V segments, including TRBV6-2 and TRBV6-3, could not be told apart with the 87-base-pair reads, so those segments were excluded. In the study, around 150 TCR beta chains were listed as associated with cytomegalovirus. In a later analysis, HLA-associated TCR beta chains showed more clonal expansion and lower generation probabilities than non-associated chains that were equally common. A few of the identified cytomegalovirus-associated TCR beta chains were confirmed in vitro to be specific for cytomegalovirus antigens. In a later analysis, several top co-occurrence clusters were reported to appear linked to parvovirus B19, influenza, CMV and Epstein-Barr virus. Because some donors lacked HLA typing at each locus, the association tests relied only on the typed subset.

Libraries were prepared through the immunoSEQ multiplex PCR assay. The multiplex PCR relied on a mix of 60 forward primers for TCR Vbeta segments and 13 reverse primers for TCR Jbeta segments. A multiplex PCR assay on genomic DNA amplified the CDR3 region of rearranged TCR beta genes. The Illumina HiSeq System was used to sequence the amplified TCR beta libraries as 87-base-pair reads. For the original study's pipeline: A later analysis tallied tens of millions of unique TCR beta chains across the 650 to 750 repertoires, and some 10 million of those chains were shared by two or more donors. To remove PCR and sequencing errors, raw reads were error-corrected and collapsed into unique sequences using a nearest-neighbor algorithm that merged closely related sequences. Alignment of CDR3 sequences to IMGT reference sequences was used to assign V, D and J gene segments. For a sequence to be retained, at least a six-nucleotide match to both a V gene segment and a J gene segment was required. Rearrangements were called productive when the CDR3 lacked stop codons and stayed in frame with V and J; all others were non-productive. CDR3 was defined according to IMGT convention as the region running from the second conserved V-encoded cysteine to the conserved J-encoded phenylalanine. The earlier analysis of 587 of the donors excluded sequences that lacked an unambiguous match to a single V gene segment. In an earlier analysis of almost 600 of the donors, a V segment was called functional when productive rearrangements were above 56.7%, and segregating when the standard deviation between donors exceeded 5%. To diagnose cytomegalovirus status from the catalog of TCR beta chain sequences, a statistical classification framework was built. In a later analysis, V and J genes were assigned by comparing TCR nucleotide sequences against IMGT/GENE-DB human TR gene sequences. The TCRdist pipeline was used in a later analysis to assign CDR3 sequences and most-parsimonious VDJ recombination scenarios. In a later analysis, each TCR beta chain was defined by its CDR3 amino acid sequence together with its V-gene family, and reads without a unique V-gene family were excluded. In a later analysis, fewer than 650 highly shared, low-generation-probability nucleotide sequences were removed to address suspected cross-contamination and a sequencing artifact. In a later analysis, a clonal expansion index for each public chain was calculated from normalized within-repertoire ranks of inferred template counts. Generation probabilities in a later analysis came from a VDJ recombination model fitted to out-of-frame rearrangements, and those results were checked against IGoR. In a later analysis, hypergeometric tests were used to score TCR-TCR, TCR-HLA and TCR-CMV co-occurrence, with a repertoire-size bias correction applied to TCR pairs. False discovery rates were estimated in a later analysis by permuting HLA or CMV assignments 20 times. A later analysis grouped co-occurring TCRs with DBSCAN, adding TCRdist sequence similarity when clustering within HLA-allele-positive subsets. For co-occurrence clustering, repertoires with fewer than 30,000 or more than 120,000 public chains were excluded, along with five repertoires with anomalous nucleotide sharing. The source is immuneACCESS, and TCRdb retained only in-frame sequences with V and J called. Part of the clones is not carried over; for the studies checked, unresolved V genes explain less than half of this, and the remainder is unexplained. Clone size and V and J calls were adopted from that table, with D and trimming inferred from the DNA. The sample records 150,000 to 200,000 clones, less than 85% of which are singletons. In total, the top ten clones hold 4.8% of the sample.

The cohort comprised some 730 healthy bone marrow donors. At the time of sampling, all cohort members were nominally healthy, though unrecorded immune exposures were likely present. The donor tested CMV seronegative, placing the donor among the 350 to 400 seronegative members of the cohort. Every donor gave a peripheral blood sample, and the peripheral blood mononuclear cells from that sample were used for TCR beta sequencing. The Qiagen DNeasy Blood Extraction Kit was used to extract genomic DNA from the blood cell samples. Input material: PBMCs. The origin of this receptor is a man aged 18 to 30 in good health and CMV-seronegative. The chain is encoded by TRBV27 joined to TRBJ1-2; no D gene is confidently identified. The nucleotides are TGTGCCAGCAGACGTATCATTGGGCTGGTTTATGGCTACACCTTC. Its protein is CASRRIIGLVYGYTF.